This T cell receptor beta chain was obtained from a study of T-cell reconstitution after alpha-beta-depleted transplantation in children. Study results and limitations: Reportedly, only several hundred clones from non-depleted graft cells drove alpha-beta T-cell counts at about two months.

This CDR3 contains 15 residues. V gave up 3 bases and J gave up 3 bases, with 10 bases separating them. In germline, CDR1 is KGHDR, CDR2 SFDVKD. This clonotype has a handful of counts. Its specificity is unknown. The TCRbeta library incorporated unique molecular identifiers. TCRdb used MiXCR to reprocess the PCR reads, holding one entry per CDR3 protein. Of about 830,000 distinct CDR3 sequences detected, 15% to 20% appear once; the ten largest clones hold 5%. The sequencing used PBMCs, mostly from graft donor cells, collected 360 days after TCRalphabeta/CD19-depleted stem cell transplant. The chain employs TRBV24-1 and TRBJ2-2, with D possibly being TRBD1 or TRBD2 (5 bases each). This clonotype was obtained from a male patient between 5 and 17 years old who had a stem cell transplant for acute lymphoblastic leukemia, so the T cells may come from the graft donor. DNA of the CDR3: TGTGCCACCAGTGATGGGACGGGATACACCGGGGAGCTGTTTTTT. Residues: CATSDGTGYTGELFF.